The clone carrying this TCR beta chain was found a few times. Its antigen remains unknown. Via MiXCR, TCRdb re-called the reads, giving one row per CDR3 protein. Of about 180,000 distinct CDR3 sequences detected, approximately 15% appear once; the ten largest clones hold 25% to 30%. V shed 6 bases and J shed 1 base, with 12 bases lying between them. This CDR3 has 14 amino acids. Germline CDR1 is MNHEY and CDR2 is SVGAGI. These data originate in a study of T cell repertoires in cytomegalovirus infection. Study information: Public TCR beta signatures marked donors with CMV infection and the matching HLA. Study-level findings and limits: Summed frequency of shared TCR beta families picked out CMV carriers who also had the relevant HLA.

The material sequenced was PBMCs. The origin of this receptor is a human donor in good health (CMV status not recorded). Some clones in this sample may be carry-over from other donors' samples. This sequence joins TRBV6-5 and TRBJ1-2; D unclear. CDR3 DNA: TGTGCCAGCAGCTCTCGAGACTTTAACTATGGCTACACCTTC. This sequence encodes CASSSRDFNYGYTF.